These T cell receptor beta chains were read from a single sample in a study of blood T cell repertoires in COVID-19. The protocol was immunoSEQ multiplex PCR, while the TCRdb copy is restricted to in-frame clones and leaves out a portion. The sample comprises roughly 46,000 clones, more than 85% of which are singletons, and 2.5% to 3.5% rests with the top ten. Sample: PBMCs or T cells enriched from blood (not recorded which). These receptors originate from a woman aged 45-65 years who had recovered from COVID-19. CDR3s include the opening cysteine and the closing phenylalanine or tryptophan. A D gene is named only where the DNA matches it firmly. Only part of the rows carry a size: once, few, many, or a class if the clone is expanded.

clone size	V gene	D gene	J gene	CDR3 DNA	CDR3 protein
-	TRBV2	-	TRBJ2-5	TGTGCCAGCAGTGACGAGGCAGTGATGGAGACCCAGTACTTC	CASSDEAVMETQYF
-	TRBV28	-	TRBJ1-5	TGTGCCAGCAGTTTAGATTCAGGGGCAGGAAGGGCTAGCGGTCAGCCCCAGCATTTT	CASSLDSGAGRASGQPQHF
-	TRBV7-2	-	TRBJ1-1	TGTGCCAGCAGCCCGAGCATGAACACTGAAGCTTTCTTT	CASSPSMNTEAFF
-	TRBV28	TRBD1	TRBJ1-2	TGTGCCAGCAGCAAGGGACAGAACTATGGCTACACCTTC	CASSKGQNYGYTF
-	TRBV27	-	TRBJ1-6	TGTGCCAGCAGTTTAGCACGACAGATCAATTCACCCCTCCACTTT	CASSLARQINSPLHF
-	TRBV18	-	TRBJ2-1	TGTGCCAGCTCACCTTATAGAGCTGAGGGATACGGGCAGTTCTTC	CASSPYRAEGYGQFF
once	TRBV2	TRBD2	TRBJ2-5	TGTGCCAGCAACCGGGAGGAAGGAGAGACCCAGTACTTC	CASNREEGETQYF
-	TRBV28	TRBD1	TRBJ2-5	TGTGCCAGCAGTTTGACAGGGACAGGGGGCTTCAAAGAGACCCAGTACTTC	CASSLTGTGGFKETQYF
-	TRBV19	-	TRBJ1-1	TGTGCCAGTAGTATAATACGGGGGGCCCGAATGAACACTGAAGCTTTCTTT	CASSIIRGARMNTEAFF
-	TRBV6-2/TRBV6-3	TRBD1	TRBJ1-2	TGTGCCAGCAGCGACAGGGGAGGGAACTATGGCTACACCTTC	CASSDRGGNYGYTF
-	TRBV24-1	TRBD1	TRBJ2-1	TGTGCCACCAGTGCCTGGGGGACAGGGGCCGACAATGAGCAGTTCTTC	CATSAWGTGADNEQFF
once	TRBV4-2	TRBD2	TRBJ2-7	TGTGCCAGCAGCCAAGAGGGGATAGCGGGAGGGTTTAGCTACGAGCAGTACTTC	CASSQEGIAGGFSYEQYF
-	TRBV9	TRBD1	TRBJ2-6	TGTGCCAGCAACAGGGGCGGGTCACCCAACGTCCTGACTTTC	CASNRGGSPNVLTF
-	TRBV2	-	TRBJ1-2	TGTGCCAGCAGTGAACAGGGGACCGACAGCGTATACACCTTC	CASSEQGTDSVYTF